This T cell receptor beta chain was retrieved from a study of T cells in localized non-small cell lung cancer. Repertoires were generated with immunoSEQ multiplex PCR, while TCRdb's copy carries only in-frame clones and drops some. The sample shows under 150,000 clones, 70% to 90% of them seen only once. V was clipped by 0 bases and J by 5 bases, with 8 bases between them. The CDR3 spans 14 residues. The germline V gene has CDR1 MNHEY and CDR2 SVGAGI. The chain has TRBV6-5 and TRBJ1-5, with unresolved D. The sample was peripheral blood, taken before any cancer treatment. The TCR sequence derives from an older female donor with stage I lung adenocarcinoma. The CDR3 sequence: CASSYSSTDQPQHF. The CDR3 DNA is TGTGCCAGCAGTTACTCCTCTACGGATCAGCCCCAGCATTTT.